The 11 T cell receptor beta chains below come from one sample, sequenced in a study of graft-versus-host responses after intestinal transplantation. These receptors' antigens are unknown. Using immunoSEQ multiplex PCR, the repertoire was profiled, and TCRdb retains in-frame clones only, with some absent. In the table there are about 110,000 clones, around 93% of which are singletons. Sequencing used unstimulated CD8+ T cells sorted from spleen or lymph node cells, obtained before intestinal transplant. All receptors derive from a human donor who received an intestinal transplant.

The chain links TRBV6-1 to TRBJ2-7; a weak D match, TRBD1 (6 bases). The CDR3 contains 15 residues. Germline V gives CDR1 MNHNS, CDR2 SASEGT. Trimming shortened V by 0 bases and J by 1 base, and 10 bases separated the two germline ends. CDR3 protein: CASSEALQGSYEQYF. CDR3 DNA sequence: TGTGCCAGCAGTGAAGCGCTTCAGGGGTCCTACGAGCAGTACTTC.

This clone appeared a single time. In DNA, the CDR3 is TGCGCCAGCAGCTCTATAAATTTGGGTGATGGCTACACCTTC. Translation: CASSSINLGDGYTF. The chain links TRBV5-1 to TRBJ1-2; no clear D. This CDR3 has 14 amino acids. From germline, CDR1 is SGHRS and CDR2 YFSETQ. V shed 3 bases and J shed 6 bases, with 15 bases lying between them. Looking up the rest from reference TRBV5-1 and TRBJ1-2 gives the full variable domain: KAGVTQTPRYLIKTRGQQVTLSCSPISGHRSVSWYQQTPGQGLQFLFEYFSETQRNKGNFPGRFSGRQFSNSRSEMNVSTLELGDSALYLCASSSINLGDGYTFGSGTRLTVV.

The sample holds one count of this clone. The rearrangement links TRBV6-5 to TRBJ1-2, with D possibly TRBD1 on 5 matching bases. This CDR3 is built from 12 residues. CDR1 and CDR2 from the germline V gene are MNHEY and SVGAGI. Trimming cost V 2 bases and J 8 bases, with 9 bases left between them. Here the CDR3 reads CASSYARGGYTF. CDR3 coding DNA: TGTGCCAGCAGTTACGCGAGGGGCGGCTACACCTTC.

The genes are TRBV4-1 and TRBJ2-2, with D possibly being TRBD1 or TRBD2 (6 bases each). The CDR3 totals 14 residues. Trimming pared 4 bases from V and 6 bases from J, leaving 12 bases between. CDR1 is MGHRA, CDR2 YSYEKL, per germline. The CDR3 region has the DNA TGCGCCAGCAGCCCGACAGGACTATCCGGGGAGCTGTTTTTT. It codes for CASSPTGLSGELFF.

The sample holds a few counts of this clone. Other DNA sequences in this sample translate to the same CDR3. This sequence joins TRBV19 and TRBJ2-7; 8 nucleotides align to TRBD1. J was trimmed by 4 bases and V by 3 bases; bases with no gene match: 5. Germline V gene lookup returns CDR1 LNHDA and CDR2 SQIVND (reference sequence). The CDR3 loop spans 14 amino acids. The CDR3 DNA sequence: TGTGCCAGTAGTATCGGACAGGGTCGGTACGAGCAGTACTTC. It encodes CASSIGQGRYEQYF.

CDR3 sequence: CASSQNGLAGEQYF. CDR3 sequence (DNA): TGCGCCAGCAGCCAGAACGGACTAGCGGGCGAGCAGTACTTC. The rearrangement links TRBV4-1 to TRBJ2-7; 11 positions agree with TRBD2. The V segment lost 3 bases and the J segment 6 bases; nucleotides outside the gene matches: 4. This CDR3 region has 14 residues. CDR1 and CDR2 (germline): MGHRA, YSYEKL.

The chain uses TRBV6-1 and TRBJ1-1; 9 bases align to TRBD1. The junction had 3 bases not matched to a gene; V was cut back by 3 bases and J by 4 bases. CDR3 size: 14 residues. The germline V gene encodes CDR1 MNHNS and CDR2 SASEGT. The DNA for the CDR3 is TGTGCCAGCAGTGAGTGGGACAGGGCCACTGAAGCTTTCTTT. Protein product: CASSEWDRATEAFF.

The genes are TRBV10-3 and TRBJ1-3; D is unresolved. The CDR3 length is 14 residues. Trimming removed 4 bases from V and 0 bases from J, with 7 bases in between. Germline values: CDR1 ENHRY, CDR2 SYGVKD. CDR3 sequence (DNA): TGTGCCATCAGTGGACGTGACTCTGGAAACACCATATATTTT. This translates into CAISGRDSGNTIYF.

V and J are TRBV6-5 and TRBJ2-5; TRBD2 might be the D (6 bases). The CDR3 runs to 14 residues. Between the trimmed V and J ends, which lost 0 bases and 5 bases, there was a span of 10 bases. CDR1 is MNHEY, CDR2 SVGAGI, per germline. In DNA form, the CDR3 reads TGTGCCAGCAGTTACTCGGGGGGTGGGGAGACCCAGTACTTC. This sequence encodes CASSYSGGGETQYF.

The genes are TRBV13 and TRBJ2-7, with 7 bases aligning to TRBD2. The V and J ends lost 1 base and 2 bases, in that order; junction bases with no gene match: 5. The CDR3 consists of 15 residues. Germline V gene sequence: CDR1 PRHDT, CDR2 FYEKMQ (reference sequence). CDR3 loop: CASSLESSGTYEQYF. DNA for the CDR3: TGTGCCAGCAGCTTAGAGTCTAGCGGTACCTACGAGCAGTACTTC.

The rearrangement joins TRBV11-1 to TRBJ2-1; 9 bases align to TRBD1. CDR1 is SGHAT and CDR2 is FQDESV in the germline V gene (reference sequence). The CDR3 runs 14 residues. V dropped 5 bases and J dropped 8; count of bases not matched to a gene: 7. DNA for the CDR3: TGTGCCAGCAGCCCAGACAGGGGGTCGTATGAGCAGTTCTTC. This translates into CASSPDRGSYEQFF.